The rows below give T cell receptor beta chains drawn from one sample of a study of breast tumors, draining lymph nodes, adjacent tissues. TCRdb fed the multiplex PCR reads into MiXCR, producing one record per CDR3 protein. The sample records about 230,000 distinct CDR3 sequences, less than 40% being singletons. The specimen sequenced was axillary lymph node tissue. These receptors all stem from a female donor with breast cancer. Some clones in this sample may be carry-over from other donors' samples. Each CDR3 is given with its conserved first and last residue.

length	V	CDR3
13	TRBV25-1	CASRAQGATEAFF
14	TRBV11-3	CASSITGGNSPLHF
16	TRBV5-1	CASSRGSSGSKNTQYF
15	TRBV6-1	CASSDEIGPTDTQYF
14	TRBV11-2	CASNPGTNNSPLHF
14	TRBV20-1	CSAGGLAGRETQYF
10	TRBV29-1	CSVALGGHTF
12	TRBV30	CAWSEGNGEQFF
14	TRBV19	CASSMGGASYEQYF
16	TRBV20-1	CSAWTSGRAPQGTQYF
12	TRBV12-3/TRBV12-4	CASKRGNQPQHF
14	TRBV20-1	CSARGTGSTTEAFF
16	TRBV5-1	CASSLGLAGNTDTQYF
14	TRBV7-2	CASSSYNVEETQYF